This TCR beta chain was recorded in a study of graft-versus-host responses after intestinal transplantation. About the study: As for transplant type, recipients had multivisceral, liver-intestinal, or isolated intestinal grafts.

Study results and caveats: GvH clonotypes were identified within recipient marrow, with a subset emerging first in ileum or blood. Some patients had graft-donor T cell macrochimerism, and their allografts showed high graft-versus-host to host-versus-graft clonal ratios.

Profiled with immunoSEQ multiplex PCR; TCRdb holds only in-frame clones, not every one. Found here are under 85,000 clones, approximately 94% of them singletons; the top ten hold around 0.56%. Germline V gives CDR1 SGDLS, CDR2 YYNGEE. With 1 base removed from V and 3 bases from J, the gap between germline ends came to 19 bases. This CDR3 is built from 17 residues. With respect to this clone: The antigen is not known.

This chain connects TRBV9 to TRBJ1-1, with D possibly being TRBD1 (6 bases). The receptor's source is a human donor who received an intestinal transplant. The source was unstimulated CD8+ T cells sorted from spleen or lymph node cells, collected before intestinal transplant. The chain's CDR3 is CASSVSPQGGQDTEAFF. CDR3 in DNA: TGTGCCAGCAGCGTAAGCCCTCAAGGGGGGCAGGACACTGAAGCTTTCTTT.